A single sample gave rise to the 14 T cell receptor beta chains below, sequenced in a study of blood T cell repertoires in COVID-19. Clones were read by immunoSEQ multiplex PCR, and TCRdb kept only the in-frame ones, dropping some. The sample has about 480,000 clones, less than 90% seen once; the top ten hold around 7.9%. Sequences were obtained from PBMCs or T cells enriched from blood (not recorded which). Receptors originate from an older woman who had recovered from COVID-19.

This clone was observed once. The V call is TRBV7-8, the J call TRBJ1-1; the D is unclear. CDR3 length equals 12 residues. Germline V gene data show CDR1 as SGHVS and CDR2 as FQNEAQ. V was trimmed by 3 bases and J by 4 bases, leaving 6 bases between them. The CDR3 spells CASSLGSTEAFF. DNA of the CDR3: TGTGCCAGCAGCTTGGGGAGCACTGAAGCTTTCTTT.

As concerns this clone: Other DNA sequences within the sample encode an identical CDR3. The chain combines TRBV20-1 with TRBJ1-4; D remains unclear. Germline V gives CDR1 DFQATT, CDR2 SNEGSKA (reference sequence). The CDR3 sequence is 11 residues long. V dropped 3 bases and J dropped 7 bases, with 6 bases sitting between them. The CDR3 spells CSASFREKLFF. The CDR3 coding sequence is TGCAGTGCTAGTTTTCGTGAAAAACTGTTTTTT.

This clone was observed a handful of times. The chain employs TRBV20-1 and TRBJ2-7; D is unclear. Trimming removed 3 bases at V and 0 bases at J, with 15 bases between. Germline V lookup: CDR1 DFQATT, CDR2 SNEGSKA (reference sequence). The CDR3 totals 15 residues. The CDR3 sequence is CSASYRKISSYEQYF. As DNA, the CDR3 is TGCAGTGCTAGTTACCGTAAGATTAGCTCCTACGAGCAGTACTTC.

This chain connects TRBV11-3 to TRBJ2-3, with D hard to call. Germline V gene sequence: CDR1 SGHNT, CDR2 YENEEA. The CDR3 has 14 amino acids. V was clipped by 1 base and J by 2 bases, with 7 bases between them. CDR3 in amino acids: CASSLGQITDTQYF. The DNA of the CDR3 is TGTGCCAGCAGCTTAGGGCAGATCACAGATACGCAGTATTTT.

This clone was found once. The chain couples TRBV10-3 to TRBJ1-5; TRBD1 matches at 9 bases. Germline assignment: CDR1 ENHRY and CDR2 SYGVKD. Trimming removed 3 bases from V and 6 bases from J; junction bases left unmatched: 6. The CDR3 runs to 15 residues. CDR3 DNA: TGTGCCATCAGTGATAGGGACAGGGCGAGTCAGCCCCAGCATTTT. It translates to CAISDRDRASQPQHF.

The gene calls are TRBV29-1 and TRBJ1-2, with unresolved D. The CDR3 runs 14 residues. The ends were cut back, 0 bases at V and 5 bases at J, with 13 bases in the middle. Germline loops: CDR1 SQVTM, CDR2 ANQGSEA. In DNA form, the CDR3 reads TGCAGCGTTGAAGAACCCCCCCCTGAGTATGGCTACACCTTC. Translated, it gives CSVEEPPPEYGYTF.

V gene TRBV4-1 combines with J gene TRBJ2-3; perhaps TRBD1 as D (5 bases). Germline V lookup: CDR1 MGHRA, CDR2 YSYEKL. CDR3 size: 15 residues. Trimming cost V 0 bases and J 0 bases, with 7 bases left between them. The CDR3 DNA reads as TGCGCCAGCAGCCAAGATCCAGGGAGCACAGATACGCAGTATTTT. It translates to CASSQDPGSTDTQYF.

This sequence joins TRBV6-6 and TRBJ2-7, with D possibly matching TRBD1 (6 bases). The germline gives CDR1 MNHNY, CDR2 SVGAGI (reference sequence). The CDR3 contains 12 residues. The V end lost 4 bases, the J end lost 5 bases, and 9 bases lay between the germline ends. The CDR3 sequence is CASSSQGHEQYV. The CDR3 DNA sequence: TGTGCCAGCAGTTCTCAGGGGCACGAGCAGTACGTC.

This clone appeared once. The rearrangement joins TRBV19 to TRBJ1-4; 9 bases align to TRBD1. This CDR3 has 15 amino acids. Germline V gives CDR1 LNHDA, CDR2 SQIVND (reference sequence). V lost 6 bases to trimming and J lost 6 bases; unmatched junction nucleotides: 8. The CDR3 DNA reads as TGTGCCAGTAGCCCTACGACAGGGGGTGATGAAAAACTGTTTTTT. Its protein is CASSPTTGGDEKLFF.

The genes are TRBV11-2 and TRBJ2-7; D call uncertain. This CDR3 is 12 amino acids long. Germline loops: CDR1 SGHAT, CDR2 FQNNGV. V lost 4 bases and J 0 bases, leaving 4 bases between the germline ends. The CDR3 DNA follows: TGTGCCAGCAGCTCCAACTCCTACGAGCAGTACGTC. Translation: CASSSNSYEQYV.

The genes are TRBV25-1 and TRBJ1-1; 7 positions agree with TRBD1. J lost 6 bases, V lost 6 bases, and 13 bases had no gene match. Germline V gene sequence: CDR1 MGHDK, CDR2 SYGVNS. The CDR3 covers 15 residues. CDR3 coding DNA: TGTGCCAGCAGCAGTGGGGGATTGACAGGGTCTGAAGCTTTCTTT. Residues: CASSSGGLTGSEAFF.

The J gene is TRBJ2-5, the V gene TRBV5-4, with TRBD1 identical over 10 bases. The trim removed 1 base at V and 4 bases at J, leaving 7 bases unmatched. In germline, CDR1 is SGHNT, CDR2 YYREEE (reference sequence). This CDR3 has 16 amino acids. Here the CDR3 reads CASSLWGTGESETQYF. The CDR3 nucleotides are TGTGCCAGCAGCTTGTGGGGGACAGGGGAATCAGAGACCCAGTACTTC.

The V gene is TRBV2, the J gene TRBJ2-4; possible D gene TRBD2, 6 bases. The length of the CDR3 is 14 residues. The V and J ends lost 6 bases and 1 base respectively, with 10 bases between them. Germline CDR1 is SNHLY and CDR2 is FYNNEI. For the CDR3, the DNA is TGTGCCAGCAGACAGGAGGGGGCCAAAAACATTCAGTACTTC. Protein product: CASRQEGAKNIQYF.

The chain combines TRBV6-1 with TRBJ2-7, with 16 bases matching TRBD2. With V trimmed by 1 base and J by 1 base, 1 base remained unmatched. Germline values: CDR1 MNHNS, CDR2 SASEGT. This CDR3 comprises 17 residues. The CDR3, as DNA: TGTGCCAGCAGTGAAGTGGGACTAGCGGGGGGGTCCTACGAGCAGTACTTC. Its translation: CASSEVGLAGGSYEQYF.